These 12 T cell receptor beta chains originate from one sample sequenced in a study of T cells in localized non-small cell lung cancer. Produced via immunoSEQ multiplex PCR; TCRdb's table is partial and in-frame only. This sample carries over 20,000 clones, about 91% of them seen once, and the ten largest clones take 4% to 4.5%. The sequences come from peripheral blood, collected before any cancer treatment. All receptors derive from a female donor over 55 with stage II squamous cell lung carcinoma.

This sequence joins TRBV5-4 and TRBJ2-3, with unresolved D. The CDR3 sequence is 14 residues long. CDR1 is SGHNT and CDR2 is YYREEE in the germline V gene (reference sequence). V was pared by 1 base and J by 5 bases, with 11 bases between. The CDR3 region has the DNA TGTGCCAGCAGCTTGTCCCTAGGTATAGATACGCAGTATTTT. This encodes CASSLSLGIDTQYF. Filled out from reference TRBV5-4 and TRBJ2-3, the complete variable domain reads ETGVTQSPTHLIKTRGQQVTLRCSSQSGHNTVSWYQQALGQGPQFIFQYYREEENGRGNFPPRFSGLQFPNYSSELNVNALELDDSALYLCASSLSLGIDTQYFGPGTRLTVL.

The genes are TRBV5-4 and TRBJ2-2; 7 positions agree with TRBD1. CDR1 and CDR2 (germline): SGHNT, YYREEE (reference sequence). The V segment lost 5 bases and the J segment 2 bases; nucleotides outside the gene matches: 9. The CDR3 is made up of 16 amino acids. CDR3 in amino acids: CASSLKDRRNTGELFF. Written as DNA, the CDR3 is TGTGCCAGCAGTCTTAAGGACAGGCGCAACACCGGGGAGCTGTTTTTT.

The chain recombines TRBV7-3 with TRBJ2-5; D is perhaps TRBD1 or TRBD2 (5 bases each). Trimming stripped 4 bases from V and 5 bases from J, with 11 bases between. Germline CDR1 reads SGHTA; CDR2 reads FQGTGA. The CDR3 spans 13 residues. In nucleotides, the CDR3 is TGTGCCAGCAGCTCAATTTGGGGGGAGACCCAGTACTTC. Its protein is CASSSIWGETQYF.

The rearrangement links TRBV14 to TRBJ1-6; D not resolved. V was shortened by 5 bases and J by 10 bases, with 12 bases between the two germline ends. In germline, CDR1 is SGHDN, CDR2 FVKESK. The CDR3 spans 13 residues. The DNA of the CDR3 is TGTGCCAGCAGCTATCAACGGGGATCACCCCTCCACTTT. Translated, it gives CASSYQRGSPLHF.

This chain links TRBV15 with TRBJ2-1, with 10 bases matching TRBD2. With 2 bases clipped from V and 8 bases from J, the junction kept 9 bases outside the gene matches. In germline, CDR1 is LNHNV, CDR2 YYDKDF (reference sequence). CDR3 length: 16 amino acids. CDR3 coding DNA: TGTGCCACCAGCAGACCGAGCGGGGGGGCCTCCCATGAGCAGTTCTTC. Protein: CATSRPSGGASHEQFF.

The chain carries TRBV5-5 and TRBJ2-6, with D tentatively TRBD1 (5 bases). The CDR3 runs 16 residues. V gave up 4 bases and J gave up 0 bases, with 11 bases separating them. Per the germline V gene, CDR1 is SGHKS and CDR2 is YYEKEE (reference sequence). The CDR3 sequence: CASSVTDSSGANVLTF. Written as DNA, the CDR3 is TGTGCCAGCAGCGTGACAGATAGCTCTGGGGCCAACGTCCTGACTTTC.

This sequence joins TRBV7-2 and TRBJ2-1; TRBD1 aligns across 8 bases. The CDR3 loop spans 16 amino acids. The J segment lost 4 bases and the V segment lost 1 base, leaving 6 bases of the junction unmatched. Per the germline V gene, CDR1 is SGHTA and CDR2 is FQGNSA. CDR3 residues: CASSLGGQGRYNEQFF. The CDR3 DNA sequence: TGTGCCAGCAGCTTAGGAGGACAGGGAAGATACAATGAGCAGTTCTTC.

This rearrangement joins TRBV7-3 to TRBJ1-2; 7 nucleotides align to TRBD1. After removal of 5 bases from V and 4 bases from J, the junction contained 4 bases not matched to a gene. CDR3 length: 13 amino acids. Germline CDR1 reads SGHTA; CDR2 reads FQGTGA. DNA of the CDR3: TGTGCCAGCAGCCCCTGGGACAGCTATGGCTACACCTTC. Amino acid sequence: CASSPWDSYGYTF.

The gene calls are TRBV9 and TRBJ2-1; the D gene is possibly TRBD2 (7 bases). Deletions cut 4 bases from V and 9 bases from J, with 17 bases between. The V gene's germline CDR1 is SGDLS and CDR2 YYNGEE. The CDR3 runs to 14 residues. The CDR3, as DNA: TGTGCCAGCAGCCCTCTTGGGGGGGCCGGTGAGCAGTTCTTC. This translates into CASSPLGGAGEQFF.

This chain connects TRBV11-1 to TRBJ1-6; TRBD1 agrees at 8 bases. Germline lookup yields CDR1 SGHAT and CDR2 FQDESV (reference sequence). The junction had 6 bases not matched to a gene; V was cut back by 5 bases and J by 6 bases. The CDR3 is 15 amino acids. The CDR3 sequence: CASSLRGQGNSPLHF. CDR3 DNA: TGTGCCAGCAGCCTCCGCGGACAGGGTAATTCACCCCTCCACTTT.

The V call is TRBV7-2, the J call TRBJ1-5; 9 positions match TRBD1. Germline loops: CDR1 SGHTA, CDR2 FQGNSA. J gave up 6 bases and V 5 bases, and 8 bases lay outside the gene matches. The CDR3 contains 15 residues. The CDR3 loop reads CASSPLTTGGQPQHF. DNA for the CDR3: TGTGCCAGCAGCCCTCTTACGACAGGGGGTCAGCCCCAGCATTTT.

The V call is TRBV19, the J call TRBJ1-2; 9 nucleotides agree with TRBD1. V lost 3 bases, J lost 5 bases, and 1 base stayed unmatched. CDR3 length: 13 amino acids. Germline V CDR1 and CDR2: LNHDA, SQIVND (reference sequence). CDR3 nucleotides: TGTGCCAGTAGTATCGGGACAGGGTATGGCTACACCTTC. It yields the protein CASSIGTGYGYTF.